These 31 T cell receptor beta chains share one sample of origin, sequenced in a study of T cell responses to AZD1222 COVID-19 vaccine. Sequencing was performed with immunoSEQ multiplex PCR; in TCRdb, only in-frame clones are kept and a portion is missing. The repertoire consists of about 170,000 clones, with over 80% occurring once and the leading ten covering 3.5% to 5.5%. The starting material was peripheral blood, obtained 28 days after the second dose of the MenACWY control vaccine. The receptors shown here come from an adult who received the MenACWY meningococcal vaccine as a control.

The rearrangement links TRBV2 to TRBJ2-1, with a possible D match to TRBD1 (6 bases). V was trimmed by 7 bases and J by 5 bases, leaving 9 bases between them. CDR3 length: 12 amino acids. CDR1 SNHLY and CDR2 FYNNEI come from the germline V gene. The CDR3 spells CASNGQNNEQFF. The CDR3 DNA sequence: TGTGCCAGCAACGGACAGAACAATGAGCAGTTCTTC. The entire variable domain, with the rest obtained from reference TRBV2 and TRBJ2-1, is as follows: EPEVTQTPSHQVTQMGQEVILRCVPISNHLYFYWYRQILGQKVEFLVSFYNNEISEKSEIFDDQFSVERPDGSNFTLKIRSTKLEDSAMYFCASNGQNNEQFFGPGTRLTVL.

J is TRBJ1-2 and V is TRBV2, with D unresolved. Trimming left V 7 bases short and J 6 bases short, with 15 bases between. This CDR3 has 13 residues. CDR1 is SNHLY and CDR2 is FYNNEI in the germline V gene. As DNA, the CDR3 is TGTGCCAGCACGGGTCGCTCTTCTAATGGCTACACCTTC. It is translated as CASTGRSSNGYTF.

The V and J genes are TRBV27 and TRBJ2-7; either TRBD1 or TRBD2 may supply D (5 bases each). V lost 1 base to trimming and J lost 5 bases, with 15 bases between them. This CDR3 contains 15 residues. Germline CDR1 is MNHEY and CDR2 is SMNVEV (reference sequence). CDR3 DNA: TGTGCCAGCAGTTTATATTGGGGGTCTAAGGACGAGCAGTACTTC. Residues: CASSLYWGSKDEQYF.

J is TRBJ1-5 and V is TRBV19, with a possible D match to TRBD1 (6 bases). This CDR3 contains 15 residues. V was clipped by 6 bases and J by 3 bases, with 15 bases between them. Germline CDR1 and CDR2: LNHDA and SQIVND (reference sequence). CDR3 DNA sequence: TGTGCCAGTAGCGCAGACGACAGGAACAATCAGCCCCAGCATTTT. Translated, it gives CASSADDRNNQPQHF.

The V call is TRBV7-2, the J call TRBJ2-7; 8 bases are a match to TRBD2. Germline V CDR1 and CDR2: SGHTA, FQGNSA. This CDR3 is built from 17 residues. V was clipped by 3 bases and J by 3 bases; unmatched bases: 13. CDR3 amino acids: CASSFPSLAGLYYEQYF. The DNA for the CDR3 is TGTGCCAGCAGCTTTCCCTCTTTAGCGGGGCTTTACTACGAGCAGTACTTC. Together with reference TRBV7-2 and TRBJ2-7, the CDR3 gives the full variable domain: GAGVSQSPSNKVTEKGKDVELRCDPISGHTALYWYRQSLGQGLEFLIYFQGNSAPDKSGLPSDRFSAERTGGSVSTLTIQRTQQEDSAVYLCASSFPSLAGLYYEQYFGPGTRLTVT.

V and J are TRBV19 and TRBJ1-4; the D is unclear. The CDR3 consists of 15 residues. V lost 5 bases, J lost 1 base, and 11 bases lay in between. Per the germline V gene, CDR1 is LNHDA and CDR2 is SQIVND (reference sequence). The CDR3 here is CASSPLAETNEKLFF. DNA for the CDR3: TGTGCCAGTAGTCCCCTGGCGGAAACTAATGAAAAACTGTTTTTT.

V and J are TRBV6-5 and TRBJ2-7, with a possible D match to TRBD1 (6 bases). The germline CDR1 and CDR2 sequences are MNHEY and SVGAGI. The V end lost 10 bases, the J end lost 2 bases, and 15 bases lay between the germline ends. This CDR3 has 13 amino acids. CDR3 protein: CATISGQPYEQYF. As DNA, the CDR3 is TGTGCCACCATTTCTGGACAGCCCTACGAGCAGTACTTC.

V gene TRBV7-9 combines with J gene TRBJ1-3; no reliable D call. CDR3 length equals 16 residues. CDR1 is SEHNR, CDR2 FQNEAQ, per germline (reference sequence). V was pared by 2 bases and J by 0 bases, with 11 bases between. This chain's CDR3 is CASSLSLADSGNTIYF. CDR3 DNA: TGTGCCAGCAGCTTATCTTTAGCAGACTCTGGAAACACCATATATTTT.

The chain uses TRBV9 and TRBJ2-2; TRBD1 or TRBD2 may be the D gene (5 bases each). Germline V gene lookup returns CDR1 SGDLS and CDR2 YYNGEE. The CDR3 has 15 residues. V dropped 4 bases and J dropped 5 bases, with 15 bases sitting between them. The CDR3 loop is CASSPQGVVTGELFF. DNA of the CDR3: TGTGCCAGCAGCCCCCAGGGAGTGGTAACCGGGGAGCTGTTTTTT. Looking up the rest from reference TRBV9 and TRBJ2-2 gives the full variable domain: DSGVTQTPKHLITATGQRVTLRCSPRSGDLSVYWYQQSLDQGLQFLIQYYNGEERAKGNILERFSAQQFPDLHSELNLSSLELGDSALYFCASSPQGVVTGELFFGEGSRLTVL.

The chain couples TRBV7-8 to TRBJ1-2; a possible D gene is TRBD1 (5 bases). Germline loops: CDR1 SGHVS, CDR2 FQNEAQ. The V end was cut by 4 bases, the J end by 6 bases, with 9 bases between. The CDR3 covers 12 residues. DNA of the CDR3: TGTGCCAGCAGCTCCAGGGTCGATGGCTACACCTTC. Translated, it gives CASSSRVDGYTF.

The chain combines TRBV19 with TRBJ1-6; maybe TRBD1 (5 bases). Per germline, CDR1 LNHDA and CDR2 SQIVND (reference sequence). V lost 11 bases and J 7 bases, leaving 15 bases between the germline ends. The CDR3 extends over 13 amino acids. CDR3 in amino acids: CACQPGRNSPLHF. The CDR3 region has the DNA TGTGCCTGCCAACCGGGACGGAATTCACCCCTCCACTTT.

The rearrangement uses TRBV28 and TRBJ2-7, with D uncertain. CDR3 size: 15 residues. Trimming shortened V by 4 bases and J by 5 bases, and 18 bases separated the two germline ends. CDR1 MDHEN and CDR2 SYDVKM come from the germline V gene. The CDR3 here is CASSSSHMGAHEQYF. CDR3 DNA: TGTGCCAGCAGTTCGTCCCACATGGGCGCCCACGAGCAGTACTTC.

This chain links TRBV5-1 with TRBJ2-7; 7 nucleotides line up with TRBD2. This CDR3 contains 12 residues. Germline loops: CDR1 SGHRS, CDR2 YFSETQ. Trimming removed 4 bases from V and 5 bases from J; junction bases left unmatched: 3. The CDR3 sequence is CASSSGTDEQYF. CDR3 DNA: TGCGCCAGCAGCAGCGGGACGGACGAGCAGTACTTC.

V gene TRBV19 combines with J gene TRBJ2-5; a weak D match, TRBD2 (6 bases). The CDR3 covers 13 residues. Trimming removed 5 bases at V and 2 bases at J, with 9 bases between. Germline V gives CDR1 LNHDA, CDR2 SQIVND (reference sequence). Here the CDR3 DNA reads TGTGCCAGTAGTTGGGGGACTCAAGAGACCCAGTACTTC. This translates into CASSWGTQETQYF.

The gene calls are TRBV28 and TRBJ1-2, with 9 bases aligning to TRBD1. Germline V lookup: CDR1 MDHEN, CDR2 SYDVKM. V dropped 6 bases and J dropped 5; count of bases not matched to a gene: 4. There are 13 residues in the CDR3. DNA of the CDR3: TGTGCCAGCAGACGACAGGGGGGGTATGGCTACACCTTC. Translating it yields CASRRQGGYGYTF.

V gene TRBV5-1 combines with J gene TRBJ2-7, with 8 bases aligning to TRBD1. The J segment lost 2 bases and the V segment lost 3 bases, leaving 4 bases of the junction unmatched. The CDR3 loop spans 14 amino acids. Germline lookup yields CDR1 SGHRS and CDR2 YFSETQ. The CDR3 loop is CASSSQGAAYEQYF. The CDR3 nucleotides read TGCGCCAGCAGCTCGCAGGGGGCTGCCTACGAGCAGTACTTC.

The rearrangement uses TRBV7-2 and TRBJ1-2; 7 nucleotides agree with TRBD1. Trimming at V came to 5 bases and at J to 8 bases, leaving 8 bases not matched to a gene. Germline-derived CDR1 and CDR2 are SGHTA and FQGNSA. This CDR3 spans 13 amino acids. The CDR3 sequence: CASSMDRRRGYTF. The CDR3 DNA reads TGTGCCAGCAGCATGGACAGGAGGAGAGGCTACACCTTC.

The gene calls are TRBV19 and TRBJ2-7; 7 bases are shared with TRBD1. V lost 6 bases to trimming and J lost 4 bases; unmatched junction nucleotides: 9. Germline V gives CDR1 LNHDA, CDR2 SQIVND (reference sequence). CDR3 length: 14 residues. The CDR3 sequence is CASRTGDALYEQYF. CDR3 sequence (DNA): TGTGCCAGTAGAACAGGGGACGCATTGTACGAGCAGTACTTC.

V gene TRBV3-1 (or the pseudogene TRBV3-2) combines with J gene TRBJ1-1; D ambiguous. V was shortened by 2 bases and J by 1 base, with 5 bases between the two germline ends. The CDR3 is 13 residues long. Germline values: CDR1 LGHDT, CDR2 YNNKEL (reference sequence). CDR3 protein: CASSQSTNTEAFF. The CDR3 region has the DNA TGTGCCAGCAGCCAAAGTACGAACACTGAAGCTTTCTTT.

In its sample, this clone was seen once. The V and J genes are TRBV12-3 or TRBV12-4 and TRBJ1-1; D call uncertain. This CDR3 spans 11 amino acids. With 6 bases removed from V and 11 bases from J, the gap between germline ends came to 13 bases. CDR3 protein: CASSDIPEAFF. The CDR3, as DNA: TGTGCCAGCAGCGATATTCCCGAGGCTTTCTTT.

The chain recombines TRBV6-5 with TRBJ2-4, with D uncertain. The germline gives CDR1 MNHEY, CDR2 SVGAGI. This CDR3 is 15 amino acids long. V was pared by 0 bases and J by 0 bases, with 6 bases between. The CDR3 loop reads CASSYSLRAKNIQYF. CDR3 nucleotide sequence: TGTGCCAGCAGTTACTCACTCAGAGCCAAAAACATTCAGTACTTC.

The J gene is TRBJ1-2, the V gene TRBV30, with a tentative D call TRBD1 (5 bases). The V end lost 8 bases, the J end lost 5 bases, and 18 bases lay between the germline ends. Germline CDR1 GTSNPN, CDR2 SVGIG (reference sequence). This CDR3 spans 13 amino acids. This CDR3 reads CAASPGAVYGYTF. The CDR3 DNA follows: TGTGCCGCATCCCCCGGGGCTGTGTATGGCTACACCTTC.

CDR3 sequence: CASSPPQGNYGYTF. CDR3 sequence (DNA): TGTGCCAGTAGCCCGCCCCAAGGGAACTATGGCTACACCTTC. This chain links TRBV19 with TRBJ1-2, with D hard to call. Trimming took 6 bases from V and 2 from J, leaving 13 bases between them. The CDR3 loop spans 14 amino acids. The germline V gene has CDR1 LNHDA and CDR2 SQIVND (reference sequence).

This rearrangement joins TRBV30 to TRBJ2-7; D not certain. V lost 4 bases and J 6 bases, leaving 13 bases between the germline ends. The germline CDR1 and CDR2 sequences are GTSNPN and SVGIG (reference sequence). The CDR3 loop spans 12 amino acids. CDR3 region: CAWTPAGGEQYF. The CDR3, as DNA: TGTGCCTGGACGCCGGCAGGCGGCGAGCAGTACTTC.

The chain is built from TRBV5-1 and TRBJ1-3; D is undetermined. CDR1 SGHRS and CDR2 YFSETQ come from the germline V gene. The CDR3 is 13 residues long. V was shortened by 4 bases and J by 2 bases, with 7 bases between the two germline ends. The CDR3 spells CASSHGTGNTIYF. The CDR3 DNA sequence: TGCGCCAGCAGCCATGGTACTGGAAACACCATATATTTT.

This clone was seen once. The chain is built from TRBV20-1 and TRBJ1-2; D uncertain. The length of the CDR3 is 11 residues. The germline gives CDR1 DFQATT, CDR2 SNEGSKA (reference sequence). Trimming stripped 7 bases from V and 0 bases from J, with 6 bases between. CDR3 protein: CSGDPNYGYTF. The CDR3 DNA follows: TGCAGTGGAGACCCTAACTATGGCTACACCTTC.

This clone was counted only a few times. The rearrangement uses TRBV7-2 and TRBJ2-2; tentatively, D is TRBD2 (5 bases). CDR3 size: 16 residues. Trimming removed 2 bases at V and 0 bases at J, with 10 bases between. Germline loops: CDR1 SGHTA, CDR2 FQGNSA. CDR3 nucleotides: TGTGCCAGCAGCTTAACGGCGGGCTCGAACACCGGGGAGCTGTTTTTT. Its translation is CASSLTAGSNTGELFF.

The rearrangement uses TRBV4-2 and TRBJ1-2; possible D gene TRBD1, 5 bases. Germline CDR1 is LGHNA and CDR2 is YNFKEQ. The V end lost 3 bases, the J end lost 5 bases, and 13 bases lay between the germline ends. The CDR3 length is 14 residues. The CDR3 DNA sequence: TGTGCCAGCAGCCAGGGGGACTCTATGTATGGCTACACCTTC. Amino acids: CASSQGDSMYGYTF.

As DNA, the CDR3 is TGTGCCAGCTCACCAAACCCCCCGACCGCCAGCTCTGGAAACACCATATATTTT. It specifies CASSPNPPTASSGNTIYF. V and J are TRBV18 and TRBJ1-3; D is ambiguous. V dropped 2 bases and J dropped 0 bases, with 17 bases sitting between them. CDR3 length equals 18 residues. From germline, CDR1 is KGHSH and CDR2 LQKENI.

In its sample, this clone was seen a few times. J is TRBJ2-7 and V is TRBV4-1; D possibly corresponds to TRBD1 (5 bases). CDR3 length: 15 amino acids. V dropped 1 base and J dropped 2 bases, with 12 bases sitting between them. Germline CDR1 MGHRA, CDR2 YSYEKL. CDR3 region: CASSQVRQRTYEQYF. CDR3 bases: TGCGCCAGCAGCCAAGTCAGACAGAGGACCTACGAGCAGTACTTC.

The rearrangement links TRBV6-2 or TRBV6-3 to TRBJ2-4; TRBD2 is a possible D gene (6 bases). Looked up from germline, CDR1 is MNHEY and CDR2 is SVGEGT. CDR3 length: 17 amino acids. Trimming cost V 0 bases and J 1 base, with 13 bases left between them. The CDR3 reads CASSYSLGGKAKNIQYF. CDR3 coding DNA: TGTGCCAGCAGTTACTCCCTCGGGGGAAAGGCCAAAAACATTCAGTACTTC.